The 10 T cell receptor beta chains below were found in one sample sequenced in a study of cytomegalovirus exposure and HLA in healthy donors. This PCR relied on a set of 60 Vbeta primers and 13 Jbeta primers. The repertoire was sequenced with immunoSEQ multiplex PCR; TCRdb's copy has only in-frame clones and lacks some. This table holds about 140,000 clones, 70% to 85% found once. Material: PBMCs. These receptors came from a woman aged 40 to 50 in good health and CMV-seronegative.

The CDR3 region is CASSTHRDAGYTF. In nucleotides, the CDR3 is TGTGCCAGCAGCACCCACAGGGACGCTGGCTACACCTTC. The chain employs TRBV11-2 and TRBJ1-2, with D perhaps TRBD1 (6 bases). The V end lost 5 bases, the J end lost 7 bases, and 14 bases lay between the germline ends. Germline CDR1 is SGHAT and CDR2 is FQNNGV. This CDR3 is 13 amino acids long.

The chain joins TRBV7-2 to TRBJ1-4; maybe TRBD1 (5 bases). V was shortened by 3 bases and J by 0 bases, with 8 bases between the two germline ends. This CDR3 comprises 15 residues. The germline V gene has CDR1 SGHTA and CDR2 FQGNSA. The CDR3 is CASSLTVATNEKLFF. Here the CDR3 DNA reads TGTGCCAGCAGCTTGACAGTTGCAACTAATGAAAAACTGTTTTTT. The full variable domain, in which reference TRBV7-2 and TRBJ1-4 provide the parts outside the CDR3, is GAGVSQSPSNKVTEKGKDVELRCDPISGHTALYWYRQSLGQGLEFLIYFQGNSAPDKSGLPSDRFSAERTGGSVSTLTIQRTQQEDSAVYLCASSLTVATNEKLFFGSGTQLSVL.

The V and J genes are TRBV6-1 and TRBJ2-7; possibly TRBD1 for D (6 bases). The CDR3 has 13 residues. Germline lookup yields CDR1 MNHNS and CDR2 SASEGT. V was shortened by 5 bases and J by 2 bases, with 10 bases between the two germline ends. In DNA form, the CDR3 reads TGTGCCAGCAGTAACAGGGCCGCCTACGAGCAGTACTTC. This translates into CASSNRAAYEQYF.

CDR3 loop: CASSYGFEYEQYF. In DNA, the CDR3 is TGTGCCAGCAGTTACGGGTTCGAGTACGAGCAGTACTTC. The V and J genes are TRBV28 and TRBJ2-7; D remains unclear. Trimming stripped 4 bases from V and 4 bases from J, with 11 bases between. Germline V CDR1 and CDR2: MDHEN, SYDVKM. The CDR3 covers 13 residues.

The gene calls are TRBV7-2 and TRBJ1-2; the D gene is possibly TRBD1 (5 bases). The CDR3 totals 18 residues. The V and J ends lost 5 bases and 4 bases respectively, with 26 bases between them. Germline CDR1 is SGHTA and CDR2 is FQGNSA. This CDR3 reads CASSPRGAGAGGSYGYTF. CDR3 bases: TGTGCCAGCAGCCCGCGTGGGGCAGGAGCTGGGGGGAGCTATGGCTACACCTTC.

The genes are TRBV7-6 and TRBJ2-7, with 9 bases fitting TRBD1. V dropped 5 bases and J dropped 7; count of bases not matched to a gene: 12. This CDR3 region has 15 residues. Germline V lookup: CDR1 SGHVS, CDR2 FNYEAQ. The DNA for the CDR3 is TGTGCCAGCAGCGTAACCGGGACAGGGCGGTATGAGCAGTACTTC. Translation: CASSVTGTGRYEQYF. The variable domain in full, completed from reference TRBV7-6 and TRBJ2-7, reads GAGVSQSPRYKVTKRGQDVALRCDPISGHVSLYWYRQALGQGPEFLTYFNYEAQQDKSGLPNDRFSAERPEGSISTLTIQRTEQRDSAMYRCASSVTGTGRYEQYFGPGTRLTVT.

This chain uses TRBV7-9 with TRBJ1-2; possibly TRBD1 for D (5 bases). The CDR3 is made up of 14 amino acids. Trimming left V 1 base short and J 6 bases short, with 12 bases between. Germline values: CDR1 SEHNR, CDR2 FQNEAQ (reference sequence). CDR3 region: CASSLELEQDGYTF. The CDR3 DNA reads as TGTGCCAGCAGCTTAGAGCTGGAACAGGATGGCTACACCTTC.

The rearrangement joins TRBV7-2 to TRBJ1-1; 8 bases are a match to TRBD1. V trimming: 4 bases; J trimming: 4 bases; junction bases outside the gene matches: 8. The CDR3 is 15 amino acids. Germline CDR1 SGHTA, CDR2 FQGNSA. CDR3 sequence (DNA): TGTGCCAGCAGCTCAATGGGACAGGCGGTCACTGAAGCTTTCTTT. It encodes CASSSMGQAVTEAFF.

The chain has TRBV28 and TRBJ1-2; 7 bases map to TRBD1. CDR3 length equals 14 residues. Per germline, CDR1 MDHEN and CDR2 SYDVKM. The V gene end was trimmed by 5 bases and the J gene end by 4 bases; junction bases not matched to a gene: 7. CDR3 nucleotide sequence: TGTGCCAGCAGTCCACAGGGGAAAATCTATGGCTACACCTTC. This sequence encodes CASSPQGKIYGYTF.

The chain combines TRBV4-3 with TRBJ2-2; D is possibly TRBD1 (5 bases). The CDR3 has 15 amino acids. Germline V gives CDR1 LGHNA, CDR2 YSLEER. Trimming left V 1 base short and J 4 bases short, with 10 bases between. CDR3 DNA sequence: TGCGCCAGCAGCCAAGGCAGGGCTGTCACCGGGGAGCTGTTTTTT. Translated: CASSQGRAVTGELFF.